This record covers a single T cell receptor beta chain. The antigen is unknown. This specimen belongs to a study of blood T cells in healthy people across ages. Study-wide results and limits: Correlation between TCR beta diversity and naive T cell percentage was strong.

Germline CDR1 is SQVTM and CDR2 is ANQGSEA. The CDR3 is made up of 16 amino acids. V lost 2 bases, J lost 5 bases, and 20 bases lay in between. Next came a second PCR, run for about 6 to 12 cycles, which used a sample-barcoded 5' primer along with a J-beta primer mix. One entry per CDR3 protein results from TCRdb running MiXCR on the 5' RACE reads. This sample has 1.2 million to 1.5 million distinct CDR3 sequences, with 55% to 75% found just once. The specimen was blood. This TCR was recovered from a man aged 18 to 29 in good health. The chain couples TRBV29-1 to TRBJ2-3; TRBD2 might be the D (6 bases). The CDR3 here is CSVEQFLATRGDTQYF. The CDR3 coding sequence is TGCAGCGTTGAACAATTCCTAGCGACACGGGGAGATACGCAGTATTTT.